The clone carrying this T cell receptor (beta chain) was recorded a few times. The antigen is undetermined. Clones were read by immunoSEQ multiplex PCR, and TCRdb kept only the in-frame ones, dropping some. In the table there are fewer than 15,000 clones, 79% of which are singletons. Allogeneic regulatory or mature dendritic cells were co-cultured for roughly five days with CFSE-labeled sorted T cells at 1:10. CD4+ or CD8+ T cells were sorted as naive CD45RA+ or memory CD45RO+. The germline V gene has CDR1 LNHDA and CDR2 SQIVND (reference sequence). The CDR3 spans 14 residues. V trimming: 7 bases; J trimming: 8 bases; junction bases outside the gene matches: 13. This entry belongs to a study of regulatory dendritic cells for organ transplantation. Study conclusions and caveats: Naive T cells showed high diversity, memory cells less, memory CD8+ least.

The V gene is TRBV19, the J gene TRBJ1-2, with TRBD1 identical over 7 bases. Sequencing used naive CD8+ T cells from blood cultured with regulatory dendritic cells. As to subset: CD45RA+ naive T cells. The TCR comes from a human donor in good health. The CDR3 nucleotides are TGTGCCAGTAACCTCGACAGGGCCATTATGGGCTACACCTTC. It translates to CASNLDRAIMGYTF.